Below are 11 T cell receptor beta chains sequenced from a single sample in a study of regulatory T cells in long-lasting Graves disease. Arm-PCR of CDR3 regions and iRepertoire HTBI primers were used to build TCR beta libraries. From the multiplex PCR reads, TCRdb called clonotypes with MiXCR, one entry per CDR3 protein. The repertoire holds about 620,000 distinct CDR3 sequences, with roughly 15% as singletons. Time point given: newly diagnosed GD, antithyroid drugs for less than 3 months. The TCR library was made from RNA extracted from PBMCs. This sample was shared with a second study, whose subject was T cells in Graves' hyperthyroidism and ophthalmopathy.

Sequences were derived from peripheral blood mononuclear cells (PBMCs), sampled at new diagnosis, from a patient treated with antithyroid drugs. The receptor source for this set is a woman under 40 with Graves disease.

The V call is TRBV29-1, the J call TRBJ2-1; a weak D match, TRBD2 (5 bases). This CDR3 spans 10 amino acids. Germline V gene sequence: CDR1 SQVTM, CDR2 ANQGSEA. V lost 7 bases and J lost 5, with 6 bases in between. The CDR3 protein is CSAGDNEQFF. The CDR3 nucleotides are TGCAGCGCCGGGGACAATGAGCAGTTCTTC.

This clonotype was counted ten times or more. The chain employs TRBV9 and TRBJ1-2, with a tentative D call TRBD1 (5 bases). Germline V CDR1 and CDR2: SGDLS, YYNGEE. The CDR3 consists of 15 residues. V was pared by 0 bases and J by 0 bases, with 9 bases between. CDR3 nucleotides: TGTGCCAGCAGCGTAGCTGCGACAGCTAACTATGGCTACACCTTC. It encodes CASSVAATANYGYTF.

This chain joins TRBV20-1 and TRBJ2-1, with TRBD2 as a possible D gene (6 bases). Germline CDR1 DFQATT, CDR2 SNEGSKA (reference sequence). V lost 6 bases and J lost 6, with 21 bases in between. There are 15 residues in the CDR3. The CDR3 is CSAYDYSGTANEQFF. The CDR3 DNA sequence: TGCAGTGCGTATGATTATAGCGGAACAGCCAATGAGCAGTTCTTC.

The table lists this clonotype with many counts. The chain links TRBV28 to TRBJ2-3, with D perhaps TRBD2 (6 bases). V was cut by 4 bases and J by 1 base, with 12 bases left in between. The CDR3 consists of 15 residues. Germline CDR1 reads MDHEN; CDR2 reads SYDVKM. The CDR3 region is CASSSPGLRTDTQYF. The CDR3 region has the DNA TGTGCCAGCAGTTCTCCGGGACTCCGCACAGATACGCAGTATTTT.

Of note for this clonotype: A clone one base away is much larger, so this may be a read error. This chain uses TRBV28 with TRBJ2-7; the D gene is possibly TRBD1 (6 bases). The germline CDR1 and CDR2 sequences are MDHEN and SYDVKM. V lost 10 bases, J lost 2 bases, and 15 bases lay in between. CDR3 length equals 13 residues. The CDR3 is CATLRDTPYEQYF. The CDR3 DNA is TGTGCCACCCTCCGGGACACCCCCTACGAGCAGTACTTC.

This clonotype was counted between two and nine times. The chain employs TRBV7-3 and TRBJ2-1; tentative D call: TRBD2 (6 bases). V gave up 5 bases and J gave up 4 bases, with 12 bases separating them. Looked up from germline, CDR1 is SGHTA and CDR2 is FQGTGA. The CDR3 runs 14 residues. The CDR3 region is CASSPTREYNEQFF. CDR3 DNA sequence: TGTGCCAGCAGCCCGACTAGGGAGTACAATGAGCAGTTCTTC. The full variable domain, rest sourced from reference TRBV7-3 and TRBJ2-1, is GAGVSQTPSNKVTEKGKYVELRCDPISGHTALYWYRQSLGQGPEFLIYFQGTGAADDSGLPNDRFFAVRPEGSVSTLKIQRTERGDSAVYLCASSPTREYNEQFFGPGTRLTVL.

The chain recombines TRBV30 with TRBJ2-1; the D call may be TRBD1 or TRBD2 (6 bases each). Germline loops: CDR1 GTSNPN, CDR2 SVGIG (reference sequence). V was pared by 0 bases and J by 10 bases, with 16 bases between. The CDR3 spans 14 residues. For the CDR3, the DNA is TGTGCCTGGAGTGTAACCCAGAGGAGGGGGGAGCAGTTCTTC. It encodes CAWSVTQRRGEQFF.

The chain links TRBV18 to TRBJ1-1; D is unclear. This CDR3 has 15 amino acids. Trimming shortened V by 3 bases and J by 6 bases, and 17 bases separated the two germline ends. The V gene's germline CDR1 is KGHSH and CDR2 LQKENI. The CDR3 loop reads CASSPSLEGISEAFF. CDR3 DNA: TGTGCCAGCTCACCCTCACTGGAGGGTATCTCTGAAGCTTTCTTT.

This clonotype has just a few counts. The chain joins TRBV28 to TRBJ1-2; a possible D gene is TRBD1 (5 bases). Trimming cost V 7 bases and J 4 bases, with 16 bases left between them. The germline V gene has CDR1 MDHEN and CDR2 SYDVKM. There are 14 residues in the CDR3. Here the CDR3 reads CASNSPGDGYGYTF. The CDR3 nucleotides are TGTGCCAGCAACTCACCGGGGGACGGCTATGGCTACACCTTC.

This clonotype was detected many times. This chain joins TRBV28 and TRBJ2-3, with unresolved D. Trimming shortened V by 8 bases and J by 5 bases, and 8 bases separated the two germline ends. CDR3 length equals 11 residues. Germline V gene lookup returns CDR1 MDHEN and CDR2 SYDVKM. The CDR3 nucleotides are TGTGCCAGCTCCATGGAAGATACGCAGTATTTT. The encoded protein is CASSMEDTQYF.

V gene TRBV12-3 or TRBV12-4 combines with J gene TRBJ2-2, with D perhaps matching TRBD1 (8 bases). V gave up 3 bases and J gave up 6 bases, with 26 bases separating them. The CDR3 length is 19 residues. CDR3 amino acids: CASSFNMGGGRGQAGELFF. The CDR3 region has the DNA TGTGCCAGCAGTTTCAATATGGGAGGGGGCAGGGGGCAAGCCGGGGAGCTGTTTTTT.